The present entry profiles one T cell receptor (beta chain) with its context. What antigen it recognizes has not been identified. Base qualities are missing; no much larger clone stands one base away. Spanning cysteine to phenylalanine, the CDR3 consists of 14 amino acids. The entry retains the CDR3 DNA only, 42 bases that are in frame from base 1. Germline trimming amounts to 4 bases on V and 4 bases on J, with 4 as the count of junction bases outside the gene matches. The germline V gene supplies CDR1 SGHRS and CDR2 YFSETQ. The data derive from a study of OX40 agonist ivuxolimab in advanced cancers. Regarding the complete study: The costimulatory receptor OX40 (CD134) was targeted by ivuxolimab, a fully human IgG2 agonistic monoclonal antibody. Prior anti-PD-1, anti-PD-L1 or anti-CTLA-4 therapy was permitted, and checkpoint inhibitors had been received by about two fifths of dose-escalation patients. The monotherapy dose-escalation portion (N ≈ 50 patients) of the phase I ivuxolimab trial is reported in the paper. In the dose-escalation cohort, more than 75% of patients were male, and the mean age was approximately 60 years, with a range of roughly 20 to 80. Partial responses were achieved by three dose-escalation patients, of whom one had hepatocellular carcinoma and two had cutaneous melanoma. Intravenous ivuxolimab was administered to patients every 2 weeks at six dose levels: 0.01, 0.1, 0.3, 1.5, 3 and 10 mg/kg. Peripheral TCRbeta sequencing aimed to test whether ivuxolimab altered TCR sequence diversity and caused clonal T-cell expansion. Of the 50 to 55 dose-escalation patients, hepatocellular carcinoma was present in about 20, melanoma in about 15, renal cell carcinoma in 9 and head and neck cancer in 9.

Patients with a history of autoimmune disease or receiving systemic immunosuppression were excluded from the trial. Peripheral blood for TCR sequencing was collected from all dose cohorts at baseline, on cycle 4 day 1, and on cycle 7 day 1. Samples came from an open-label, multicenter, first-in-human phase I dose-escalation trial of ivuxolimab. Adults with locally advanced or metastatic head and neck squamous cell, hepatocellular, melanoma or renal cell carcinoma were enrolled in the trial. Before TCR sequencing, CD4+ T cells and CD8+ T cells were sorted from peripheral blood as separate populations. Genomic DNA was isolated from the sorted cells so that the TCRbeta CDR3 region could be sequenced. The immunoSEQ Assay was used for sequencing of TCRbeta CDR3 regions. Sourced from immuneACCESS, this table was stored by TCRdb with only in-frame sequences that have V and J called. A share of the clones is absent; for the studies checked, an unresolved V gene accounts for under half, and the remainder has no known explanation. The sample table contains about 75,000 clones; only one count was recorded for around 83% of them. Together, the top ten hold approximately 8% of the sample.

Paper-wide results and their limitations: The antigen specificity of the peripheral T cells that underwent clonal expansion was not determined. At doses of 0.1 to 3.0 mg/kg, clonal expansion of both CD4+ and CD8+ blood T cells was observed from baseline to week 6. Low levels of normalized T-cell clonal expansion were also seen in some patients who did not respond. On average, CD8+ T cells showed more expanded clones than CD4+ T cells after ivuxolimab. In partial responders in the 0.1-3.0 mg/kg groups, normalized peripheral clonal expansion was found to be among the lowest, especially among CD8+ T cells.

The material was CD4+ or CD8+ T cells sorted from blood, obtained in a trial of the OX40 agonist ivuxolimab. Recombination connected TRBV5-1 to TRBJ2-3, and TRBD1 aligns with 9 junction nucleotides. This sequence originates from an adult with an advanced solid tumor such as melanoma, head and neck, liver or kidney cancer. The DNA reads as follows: TGCGCCAGCAGCCCCGGGACAGGGTCAGATACGCAGTATTTT. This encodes CASSPGTGSDTQYF.